This entry describes one T cell receptor (beta chain). The V end was cut by 6 bases, the J end by 2 bases, with 14 bases between. In germline, CDR1 is KGHSY, CDR2 FQNENV. The CDR3 totals 14 residues. The data stem from a study of blood T cell repertoires in COVID-19. Turning to the study itself: Acute and convalescent COVID-19 specimens originated in the United States, Italy and Spain. PBMCs, B-cell-depleted T cells, or T cells provided the cDNA or gDNA that made up the material.

How the authors handled the data: Estimates of nucleated cell counts were drawn from the amplification of reference gene primers. The method was immunoSEQ multiplex PCR; TCRdb's version includes in-frame clones alone and lacks a portion of them. V and J calls and clone size are copied from that table; D and trimming were computed from the DNA. The sample holds roughly 100,000 clones, about 75% seen once. Sequenced material: peripheral blood. The J gene is TRBJ2-7, the V gene TRBV16, with D unclear. The sequence was collected from a woman aged 65 to 85 with acute or convalescent COVID-19. The CDR3 region is CASRPARRPYEQYF. The CDR3 nucleotides read TGTGCCAGCAGACCCGCCAGGCGACCCTACGAGCAGTACTTC.